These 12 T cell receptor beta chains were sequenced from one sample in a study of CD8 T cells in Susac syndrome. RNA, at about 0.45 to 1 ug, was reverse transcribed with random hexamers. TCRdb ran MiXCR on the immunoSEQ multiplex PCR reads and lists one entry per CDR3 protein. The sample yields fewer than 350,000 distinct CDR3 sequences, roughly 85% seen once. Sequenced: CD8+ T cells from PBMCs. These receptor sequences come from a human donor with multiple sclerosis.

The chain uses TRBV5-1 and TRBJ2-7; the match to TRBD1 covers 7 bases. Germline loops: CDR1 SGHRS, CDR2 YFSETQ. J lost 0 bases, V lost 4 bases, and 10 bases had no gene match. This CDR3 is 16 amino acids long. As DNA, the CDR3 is TGCGCCAGCAGCCCCCGTCGTACAGGGGACTCCTACGAGCAGTACTTC. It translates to CASSPRRTGDSYEQYF. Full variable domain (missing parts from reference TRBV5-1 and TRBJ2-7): KAGVTQTPRYLIKTRGQQVTLSCSPISGHRSVSWYQQTPGQGLQFLFEYFSETQRNKGNFPGRFSGRQFSNSRSEMNVSTLELGDSALYLCASSPRRTGDSYEQYFGPGTRLTVT.

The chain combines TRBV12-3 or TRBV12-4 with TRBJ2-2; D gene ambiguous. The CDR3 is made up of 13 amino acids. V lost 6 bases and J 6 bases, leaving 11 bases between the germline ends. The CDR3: CASRSPGAGELFF. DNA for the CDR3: TGTGCCAGCAGGTCCCCTGGGGCCGGGGAGCTGTTTTTT.

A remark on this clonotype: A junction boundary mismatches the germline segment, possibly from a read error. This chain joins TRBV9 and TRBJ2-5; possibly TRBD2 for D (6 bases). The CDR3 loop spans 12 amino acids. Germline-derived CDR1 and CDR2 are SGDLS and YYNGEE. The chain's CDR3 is CASSDARETQCF. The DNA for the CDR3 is TGTGCCAGCAGCGACGCACGGGAGACCCAGTGCTTC.

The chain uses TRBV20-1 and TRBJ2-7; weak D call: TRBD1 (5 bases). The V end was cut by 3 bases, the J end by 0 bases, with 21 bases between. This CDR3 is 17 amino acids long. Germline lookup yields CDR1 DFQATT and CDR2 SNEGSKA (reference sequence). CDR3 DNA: TGCAGTGCTAGTAAGCGTTCGGACACTTCAAGCTCCTACGAGCAGTACTTC. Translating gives CSASKRSDTSSSYEQYF.

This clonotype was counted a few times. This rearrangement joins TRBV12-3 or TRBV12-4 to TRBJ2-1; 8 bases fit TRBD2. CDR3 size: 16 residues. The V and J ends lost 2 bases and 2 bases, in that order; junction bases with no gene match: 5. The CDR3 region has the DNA TGTGCCAGCAGTTTACCCACTAGCGGCCCCTACAATGAGCAGTTCTTC. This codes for CASSLPTSGPYNEQFF.

CDR3 amino acids: CASSLLDENQPQHF. The CDR3, as DNA: TGTGCCAGCAGTTTATTGGATGAAAATCAGCCCCAGCATTTT. V and J are TRBV28 and TRBJ1-5, with unresolved D. Germline CDR1 and CDR2: MDHEN and SYDVKM. V was trimmed by 1 base and J by 4 bases, leaving 8 bases between them. This CDR3 is 14 amino acids long.

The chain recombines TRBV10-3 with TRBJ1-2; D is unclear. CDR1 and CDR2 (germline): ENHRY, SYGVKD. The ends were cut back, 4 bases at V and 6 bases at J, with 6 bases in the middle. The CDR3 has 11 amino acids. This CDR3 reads CAISAGNGYTF. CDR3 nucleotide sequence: TGTGCCATCAGTGCGGGGAATGGCTACACCTTC.

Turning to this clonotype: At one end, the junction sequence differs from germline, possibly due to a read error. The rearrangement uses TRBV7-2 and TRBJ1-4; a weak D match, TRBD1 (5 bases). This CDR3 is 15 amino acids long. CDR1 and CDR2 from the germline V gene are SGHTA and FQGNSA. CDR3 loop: CASSLGERRNEKLFF. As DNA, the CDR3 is TGTGCCAGCAGTTTAGGGGAGCGACGTAATGAAAAACTGTTCTTT.

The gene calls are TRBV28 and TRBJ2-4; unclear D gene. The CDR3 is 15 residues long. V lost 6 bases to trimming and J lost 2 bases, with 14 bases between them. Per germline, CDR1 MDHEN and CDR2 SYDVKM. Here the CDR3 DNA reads TGTGCCAGCAGCATGAGGTCGGAAACCAAAAACATTCAGTACTTC. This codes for CASSMRSETKNIQYF. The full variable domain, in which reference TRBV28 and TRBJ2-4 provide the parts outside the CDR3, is DVKVTQSSRYLVKRTGEKVFLECVQDMDHENMFWYRQDPGLGLRLIYFSYDVKMKEKGDIPEGYSVSREKKERFSLILESASTNQTSMYLCASSMRSETKNIQYFGAGTRLSVL.

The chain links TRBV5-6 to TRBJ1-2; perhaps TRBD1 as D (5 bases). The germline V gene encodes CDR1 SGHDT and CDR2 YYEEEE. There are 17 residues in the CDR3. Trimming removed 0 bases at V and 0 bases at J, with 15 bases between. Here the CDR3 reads CASSLEVGEGANYGYTF. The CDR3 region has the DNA TGTGCCAGCAGCTTGGAGGTAGGGGAGGGAGCTAACTATGGCTACACCTTC.

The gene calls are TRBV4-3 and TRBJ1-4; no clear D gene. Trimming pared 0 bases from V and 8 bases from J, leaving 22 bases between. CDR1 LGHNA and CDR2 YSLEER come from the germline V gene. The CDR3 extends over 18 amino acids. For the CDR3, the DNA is TGCGCCAGCAGCCAAGATCTGCTTTTGGGCTCCAGGCGGGAAAAACTGTTTTTT. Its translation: CASSQDLLLGSRREKLFF.

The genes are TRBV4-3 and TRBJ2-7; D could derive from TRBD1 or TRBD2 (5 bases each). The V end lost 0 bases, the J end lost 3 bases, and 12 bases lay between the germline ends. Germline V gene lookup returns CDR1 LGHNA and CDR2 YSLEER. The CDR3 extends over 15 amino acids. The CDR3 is CASSQDSGPNYEQYF. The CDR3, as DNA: TGCGCCAGCAGCCAAGATTCGGGACCGAACTACGAGCAGTACTTC.